Listed below are T cell receptor beta chains from one sample, sequenced in a study of response to subunit inactivated influenza vaccine. Via MiXCR, TCRdb re-called the RT-PCR reads, giving one row per CDR3 protein. The sample records 160,000 or so distinct CDR3 sequences, roughly 10% being singletons. The sample consisted of non-naive T cells sorted from PBMCs, taken about 6 weeks after vaccination. The source is a man aged 50-59 years who received an inactivated influenza vaccine. CDR3s include the opening cysteine and the closing phenylalanine or tryptophan. A D gene is named only where the DNA matches it firmly. The listing skips clone size in some rows; elsewhere it reads once, few, many or a size class.

V gene: TRBV12-3/TRBV12-4
J gene: TRBJ2-7
D gene: TRBD1
clone size: many
CDR3 protein: CASRGQGALYEQYF
CDR3 DNA: TGTGCCAGCAGGGGACAGGGGGCTTTATACGAGCAGTACTTC

V gene: TRBV10-3
J gene: TRBJ2-2
D gene: NA
clone size: NA
CDR3 protein: CAISESPPRNTGELFF
CDR3 DNA: TGTGCCATCAGTGAGTCTCCTCCGAGGAATACTGGGGAGCTGTTTTTT

V gene: TRBV10-3
J gene: TRBJ2-5
D gene: TRBD1
clone size: many
CDR3 protein: CAISEFSAWTGVLETQYF
CDR3 DNA: TGTGCCATCAGTGAGTTTTCGGCCTGGACAGGGGTATTAGAGACCCAGTACTTC

V gene: TRBV4-3
J gene: TRBJ2-1
D gene: TRBD2
clone size: NA
CDR3 protein: CASSQDPGGAEGAYNEQFF
CDR3 DNA: TGCGCCAGCAGCCAAGACCCGGGAGGGGCAGAAGGGGCTTACAATGAGCAGTTCTTC

V gene: TRBV28
J gene: TRBJ1-5
D gene: NA
clone size: many
CDR3 protein: CASSPSVGLGTIWDQPQHF
CDR3 DNA: TGTGCCAGCAGTCCCTCGGTGGGACTCGGGACGATTTGGGATCAGCCCCAGCATTTT

V gene: TRBV5-5
J gene: TRBJ2-5
D gene: NA
clone size: NA
CDR3 protein: CASSFGTQETQYF
CDR3 DNA: TGTGCCAGCAGCTTTGGGACACAAGAGACCCAGTACTTC

V gene: TRBV20-1
J gene: TRBJ2-1
D gene: TRBD2
clone size: NA
CDR3 protein: CSAGGAGGPNEQFF
CDR3 DNA: TGCAGTGCCGGCGGAGCGGGGGGTCCAAATGAGCAGTTCTTC

V gene: TRBV5-1
J gene: TRBJ1-1
D gene: NA
clone size: NA
CDR3 protein: CASSLEMNTEAFF
CDR3 DNA: TGCGCCAGCAGCTTAGAGATGAACACTGAAGCTTTCTTT

V gene: TRBV20-1
J gene: TRBJ2-7
D gene: NA
clone size: NA
CDR3 protein: CSARSGFLTYEQYF
CDR3 DNA: TGCAGTGCTAGAAGCGGTTTCCTAACCTACGAGCAGTACTTC

V gene: TRBV28
J gene: TRBJ1-2
D gene: TRBD1
clone size: many
CDR3 protein: CASTSGQGRGYTF
CDR3 DNA: TGTGCCAGCACCTCTGGACAGGGAAGAGGCTACACCTTC

V gene: TRBV29-1
J gene: TRBJ1-4
D gene: NA
clone size: many
CDR3 protein: CSATLHNRGEKLFF
CDR3 DNA: TGCAGCGCTACCTTACACAACCGGGGGGAAAAACTGTTTTTT

V gene: TRBV7-2
J gene: TRBJ2-7
D gene: NA
clone size: NA
CDR3 protein: CASSLALGPYEQYF
CDR3 DNA: TGTGCCAGCAGCTTAGCCCTCGGGCCCTACGAGCAGTACTTC

V gene: TRBV10-3
J gene: TRBJ2-3
D gene: TRBD1
clone size: few
CDR3 protein: CATIGTAPDTQYF
CDR3 DNA: TGTGCCACGATAGGGACAGCACCAGATACGCAGTATTTT

V gene: TRBV28
J gene: TRBJ2-3
D gene: NA
clone size: NA
CDR3 protein: CASSLGGTTDTQYF
CDR3 DNA: TGTGCCAGCAGTTTAGGTGGGACAACAGATACGCAGTATTTT

V gene: TRBV12-3/TRBV12-4
J gene: TRBJ2-2
D gene: NA
clone size: many
CDR3 protein: CASSLSRAGELFF
CDR3 DNA: TGTGCCAGCAGTTTATCTAGGGCCGGGGAGCTGTTTTTT

V gene: TRBV5-1
J gene: TRBJ2-5
D gene: TRBD2
clone size: few
CDR3 protein: CASSLGTSGRQETQYF
CDR3 DNA: TGCGCCAGCAGCTTGGGGACTAGCGGGAGACAAGAGACCCAGTACTTC

V gene: TRBV7-7
J gene: TRBJ1-1
D gene: NA
clone size: NA
CDR3 protein: CASSLSENTEAFF
CDR3 DNA: TGTGCTAGCAGCTTAAGCGAGAACACTGAAGCTTTCTTT

V gene: TRBV20-1
J gene: TRBJ1-5
D gene: NA
clone size: NA
CDR3 protein: CSASIHSNQPQHF
CDR3 DNA: TGCAGTGCTAGTATCCATAGCAATCAGCCCCAGCATTTT

V gene: TRBV6-1
J gene: TRBJ2-2
D gene: TRBD2
clone size: few
CDR3 protein: CASSPYSGGAGELFF
CDR3 DNA: TGTGCCAGCAGTCCTTATAGCGGGGGTGCCGGGGAGCTGTTTTTT

V gene: TRBV7-9
J gene: TRBJ2-1
D gene: TRBD2
clone size: NA
CDR3 protein: CASSLTSGPSREQFF
CDR3 DNA: TGTGCCAGCAGCCTGACTAGCGGCCCCTCTCGGGAGCAGTTCTTC

V gene: TRBV18
J gene: TRBJ2-5
D gene: TRBD1
clone size: NA
CDR3 protein: CASSPRRDRGSQETQYF
CDR3 DNA: TGTGCCAGCTCACCACGCAGGGACAGGGGTTCCCAAGAGACCCAGTACTTC

V gene: TRBV10-2
J gene: TRBJ2-7
D gene: NA
clone size: many
CDR3 protein: CASGKREVTYEQYF
CDR3 DNA: TGCGCCAGCGGCAAAAGGGAAGTTACCTACGAGCAGTACTTC

V gene: TRBV20-1
J gene: TRBJ2-7
D gene: TRBD1
clone size: many
CDR3 protein: CSARTGNSYEQYF
CDR3 DNA: TGCAGTGCGCGGACAGGCAACTCCTACGAGCAGTACTTC

V gene: TRBV12-3/TRBV12-4
J gene: TRBJ2-7
D gene: NA
clone size: few
CDR3 protein: CASSSDPGTRRGYEQYF
CDR3 DNA: TGTGCCAGCAGTTCTGACCCCGGGACACGGAGGGGCTACGAGCAGTACTTC

V gene: TRBV6-1
J gene: TRBJ1-5
D gene: NA
clone size: NA
CDR3 protein: CASSEGLTVQGWAQPQHF
CDR3 DNA: TGTGCCAGCAGTGAAGGGTTAACGGTTCAGGGGTGGGCTCAGCCCCAGCATTTT

V gene: TRBV5-5
J gene: TRBJ1-1
D gene: NA
clone size: NA
CDR3 protein: CASSLNSLNTEAFF
CDR3 DNA: TGTGCCAGCAGCCTGAACAGCCTGAACACTGAAGCTTTCTTT

V gene: TRBV29-1
J gene: TRBJ1-5
D gene: NA
clone size: few
CDR3 protein: CSVRKGEGQPQHF
CDR3 DNA: TGCAGCGTCAGAAAGGGGGAAGGGCAGCCCCAGCATTTT

V gene: TRBV2
J gene: TRBJ1-1
D gene: TRBD1
clone size: few
CDR3 protein: CASSVDRGGTEAFF
CDR3 DNA: TGTGCCAGCAGTGTGGACAGGGGGGGCACTGAAGCTTTCTTT

V gene: TRBV10-1
J gene: TRBJ2-5
D gene: NA
clone size: NA
CDR3 protein: CASSDLRDHQETQYF
CDR3 DNA: TGCGCCAGCAGTGACCTCCGGGACCATCAAGAGACCCAGTACTTC

V gene: TRBV28
J gene: TRBJ1-4
D gene: NA
clone size: few
CDR3 protein: CASSMEPLKEKLFF
CDR3 DNA: TGTGCCAGCAGTATGGAGCCCCTGAAAGAAAAACTGTTTTTT

V gene: TRBV9
J gene: TRBJ2-2
D gene: NA
clone size: many
CDR3 protein: CASSPITGIRTGELFF
CDR3 DNA: TGTGCCAGCAGCCCCATAACAGGGATTCGCACCGGGGAGCTGTTTTTT

V gene: TRBV4-3
J gene: TRBJ2-7
D gene: NA
clone size: many
CDR3 protein: CASSQDIRGYYEQYF
CDR3 DNA: TGCGCCAGCAGCCAAGATATCCGGGGGTACTACGAGCAGTACTTC

V gene: TRBV20-1
J gene: TRBJ2-1
D gene: NA
clone size: NA
CDR3 protein: CSGEFGGQGVNEQFF
CDR3 DNA: TGCAGTGGAGAGTTTGGGGGACAAGGAGTCAATGAGCAGTTCTTC

V gene: TRBV7-1
J gene: TRBJ1-1
D gene: NA
clone size: NA
CDR3 protein: CASSPGFGNTEAFF
CDR3 DNA: TGTGCCAGCAGCCCAGGTTTCGGGAACACTGAAGCTTTCTTT